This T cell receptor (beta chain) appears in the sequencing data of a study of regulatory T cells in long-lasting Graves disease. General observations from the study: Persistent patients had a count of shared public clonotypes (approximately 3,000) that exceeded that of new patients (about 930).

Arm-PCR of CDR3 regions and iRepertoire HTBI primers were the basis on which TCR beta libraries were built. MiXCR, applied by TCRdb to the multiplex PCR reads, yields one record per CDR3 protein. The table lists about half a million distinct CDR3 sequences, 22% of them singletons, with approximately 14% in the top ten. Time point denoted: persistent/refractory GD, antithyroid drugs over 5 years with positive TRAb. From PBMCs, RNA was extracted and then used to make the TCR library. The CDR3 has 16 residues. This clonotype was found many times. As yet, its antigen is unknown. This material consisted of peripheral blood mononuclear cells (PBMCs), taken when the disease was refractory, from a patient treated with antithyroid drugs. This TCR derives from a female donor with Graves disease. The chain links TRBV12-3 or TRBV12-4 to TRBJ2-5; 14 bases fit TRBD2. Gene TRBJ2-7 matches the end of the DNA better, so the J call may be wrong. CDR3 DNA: TGTGCCAGCAGTTTGGCGGGACTAGCGGGAGTAGACGAGCAGTACTTC. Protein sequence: CASSLAGLAGVDEQYF.